Listed below are T cell receptor beta chains from one sample, sequenced in a study of T cell responses to AZD1222 COVID-19 vaccine. The protocol was immunoSEQ multiplex PCR, while the TCRdb copy is restricted to in-frame clones and leaves out a portion. The repertoire holds more than 150,000 clones, with approximately 90% as singletons. The specimen comprised peripheral blood, sampled on day 0 of AZD1222 vaccination. The receptor set was obtained from an adult in good health. Each CDR3 is given with its conserved first and last residue. D genes are given only for firm matches. For some rows the clone size is stated as once, few or many, or as a class when expanded; others skip it.

>-|TRBJ2-1|TRBV4-2|-
TGTGCCAGCAGCGCCCACGACGGCAGCTCCTACAATGAGCAGTTCTTC
CASSAHDGSSYNEQFF
>-|TRBJ2-2|TRBV5-1|-
TGCGCCAGCAGCTTGGATCCGGGGGCAGGGGAGCTGTTTTTT
CASSLDPGAGELFF
>-|TRBJ1-5|TRBV28|-
TGTGCCGGGTCTCAAGACACCTATCAGCCCCAGCATTTT
CAGSQDTYQPQHF
>-|TRBJ1-3|TRBV5-1|-
TGCGCCAGCAGCTTGGGGGGGAATGGAAACACCATATATTTT
CASSLGGNGNTIYF
>many|TRBJ1-4|TRBV19|-
TGTGCCAGTAGTACTCAGACGTCCCTGGGTGAAAAACTGTTTTTT
CASSTQTSLGEKLFF
>-|TRBJ1-2|TRBV24-1|-
TGTGCCACCAGTGAACACGGGGGGATAGGAGGCTACACCTTC
CATSEHGGIGGYTF
>few|TRBJ1-2|TRBV2|TRBD1
TGTGCCAGCAGTACCCGGGACAGTAGGGCGTATGGCTACACCTTC
CASSTRDSRAYGYTF
>-|TRBJ1-2|TRBV27|TRBD1
TGTGCCAGCAGTTTCGGGGGACAGTCATATGGCTACACCTTC
CASSFGGQSYGYTF
>-|TRBJ1-5|TRBV5-1|-
TGCGCCAGCAGCTTGGGTGGGGTGACGGGTCAGCCCCAGCATTTT
CASSLGGVTGQPQHF
>once|TRBJ1-4|TRBV4-3|-
TGCGCCAGCAGCCAGGGAGGGCAAACTAATGAAAAACTGTTTTTT
CASSQGGQTNEKLFF
>-|TRBJ2-7|TRBV30|-
TGTGCCTGGAGTGTCGGCAGTCCCTACGAGCAGTACTTC
CAWSVGSPYEQYF
>-|TRBJ2-7|TRBV7-8|-
TGTGCCAGCAGCCCAGGGCACTACGAGCAGTACTTC
CASSPGHYEQYF
>-|TRBJ2-7|TRBV6-6|-
TGTGCCAGCAATCGGGACACCTCCTACGAGCAGTACTTC
CASNRDTSYEQYF
>-|TRBJ1-2|TRBV18|-
TGTGCCAGCTCAACCGTAGGAAGCGGGTTCGGTGGCTACACCTTC
CASSTVGSGFGGYTF
>-|TRBJ2-3|TRBV9|-
TGTGCCAGCAGCACTCAGGGATACTACACAGATACGCAGTATTTT
CASSTQGYYTDTQYF
>once|TRBJ1-4|TRBV3-1/TRBV3-2|TRBD1
TGTGCCAGCAGCCAGAGACCCGGGACAGGGGTTGAAAAACTGTTTTTT
CASSQRPGTGVEKLFF
>-|TRBJ2-1|TRBV18|TRBD2
TGTGCCAGCTCGCCGGGACTAGCGGGAGTCAATGAGCAGTTCTTC
CASSPGLAGVNEQFF
>-|TRBJ1-2|TRBV3-1/TRBV3-2|-
TGTGCCAGCAGCCAAGAGGCAGGGAGCAGCTACACCTTC
CASSQEAGSSYTF
>-|TRBJ1-2|TRBV18|-
TGTGCCAGCTCACTCCAACAGGGTGATAACTATGGCTACACCTTC
CASSLQQGDNYGYTF
>-|TRBJ2-7|TRBV19|-
TGTGCCAGTAGGCCTGGAGGGACCCTATCCTACGAGCAGTACTTC
CASRPGGTLSYEQYF
>-|TRBJ2-7|TRBV9|-
TGTGCCAGCAGCGTAGCACAGAATACATACGAGCAGTACTTC
CASSVAQNTYEQYF
>-|TRBJ1-2|TRBV6-5|-
TGTGCCAGCAGTTACCCTGGACATCACGGCTACACCTTC
CASSYPGHHGYTF
>-|TRBJ2-2|TRBV27|TRBD1
TGTGCCAGCGGGAAAGACAGGGGGGGCTCCGGGGAGCTGTTTTTT
CASGKDRGGSGELFF
>-|TRBJ2-7|TRBV7-9|-
TGTGCCAGCAGCCCAGGGGGGACCTCCCGGGGACACGAGCAGTACTTC
CASSPGGTSRGHEQYF
>-|TRBJ1-2|TRBV11-2|TRBD1
TGTGCCAGCAGTCGGGACAGGGGAGCGAGTGGCTATGGCTACACCTTC
CASSRDRGASGYGYTF
>-|TRBJ2-1|TRBV27|-
TGTGCCAGCCGGAAGCGTCTAAACAATGAGCAGTTCTTC
CASRKRLNNEQFF
>once|TRBJ2-2|TRBV18|TRBD1
TGTGCCAGCTCACCACAGGGGGCAGTCACCGGGGAGCTGTTTTTT
CASSPQGAVTGELFF
>-|TRBJ1-3|TRBV5-4|-
TGTGCCAGCAGCCCCGGACAGCTTAGCTCTGGAAACACCATATATTTT
CASSPGQLSSGNTIYF
>-|TRBJ1-2|TRBV15|TRBD1
TGTGCCACCAGCAGAGGGGGACAGGGATTTTCCTATGGCTACACCTTC
CATSRGGQGFSYGYTF
>-|TRBJ1-6|TRBV6-5|TRBD1
TGTGCCAGCACCCCGAGACAGGGTTCTGATTCACCCCTCCACTTT
CASTPRQGSDSPLHF
>-|TRBJ2-1|TRBV7-2|TRBD2
TGTGCCAGCAGCTATAGCGGGAGTTACAATGAGCAGTTCTTC
CASSYSGSYNEQFF
>-|TRBJ1-5|TRBV5-5|-
TGTGCCAGCAGCCCCCCCGGGGCCGCGGGCAATCAGCCCCAGCATTTT
CASSPPGAAGNQPQHF
>-|TRBJ2-7|TRBV11-2|-
TGTGCCAGCAGCAACCCCAGGGGAGGGGACGAGCAGTACTTC
CASSNPRGGDEQYF
>few|TRBJ2-2|TRBV5-1|-
TGCGCCAGCCGACGGGGCTCCGGGGAGCTGTTTTTT
CASRRGSGELFF
>-|TRBJ1-2|TRBV28|TRBD1
TGTGCCAGCAGCCCTAATACAGGGGGCAACACCTTC
CASSPNTGGNTF
>-|TRBJ1-6|TRBV15|-
TGTGCCACCCCCCCGAACGGGGCGCCTAGCTCACCCCTCCACTTT
CATPPNGAPSSPLHF
>-|TRBJ2-1|TRBV11-3|TRBD2
TGTGCCAGCAGCCGGGGGGGGAGCGGAGTTGGGTCCTACAATGAGCAGTTCTTC
CASSRGGSGVGSYNEQFF
>-|TRBJ1-6|TRBV9|-
TGTGCCAGCAGCCCCCTCTCAGGTTCACCCCTCCACTTT
CASSPLSGSPLHF
>-|TRBJ2-2|TRBV30|TRBD1
TGTGCCTGGAGTAGAAGGGGGCCCACCGGGGAGCTGTTTTTT
CAWSRRGPTGELFF
>-|TRBJ2-7|TRBV6-2/TRBV6-3|TRBD2
TGTGCCAGCAGTTACTCGGTTACGCGGGAGGGAAACGAGCAGTACTTC
CASSYSVTREGNEQYF